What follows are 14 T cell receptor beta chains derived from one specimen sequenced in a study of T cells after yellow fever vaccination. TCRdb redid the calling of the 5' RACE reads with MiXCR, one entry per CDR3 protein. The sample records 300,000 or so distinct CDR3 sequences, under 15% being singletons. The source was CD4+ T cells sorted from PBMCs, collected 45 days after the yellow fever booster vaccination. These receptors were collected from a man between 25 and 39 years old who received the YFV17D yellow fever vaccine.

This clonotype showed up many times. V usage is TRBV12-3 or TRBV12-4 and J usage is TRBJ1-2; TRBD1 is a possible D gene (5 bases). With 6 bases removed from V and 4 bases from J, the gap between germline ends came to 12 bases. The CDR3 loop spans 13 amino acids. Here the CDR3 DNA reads TGTGCCAGCAGGGGCAGGGAGGCCTATGGCTACACCTTC. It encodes CASRGREAYGYTF.

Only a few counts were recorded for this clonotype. The CDR3 loop reads CASSVARTGGSQYF. The CDR3 nucleotides are TGTGCCAGCAGCGTAGCGAGGACAGGGGGGTCCCAGTACTTC. The gene calls are TRBV9 and TRBJ2-5; 10 positions match TRBD1. CDR1 is SGDLS and CDR2 is YYNGEE in the germline V gene. With 0 bases clipped from V and 9 bases from J, the junction kept 5 bases outside the gene matches. This CDR3 is built from 14 residues.

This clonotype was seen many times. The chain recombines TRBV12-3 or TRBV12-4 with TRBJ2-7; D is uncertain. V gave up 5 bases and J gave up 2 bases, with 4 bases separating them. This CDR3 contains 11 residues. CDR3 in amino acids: CASSPAYEQYF. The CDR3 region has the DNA TGTGCCAGCAGTCCGGCCTACGAGCAGTACTTC.

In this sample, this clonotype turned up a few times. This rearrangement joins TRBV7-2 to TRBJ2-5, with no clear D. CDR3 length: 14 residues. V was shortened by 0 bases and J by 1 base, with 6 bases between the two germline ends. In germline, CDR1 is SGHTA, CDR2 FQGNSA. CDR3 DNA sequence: TGTGCCAGCAGCTTAGCTGGGCTCCAAGAGACCCAGTACTTC. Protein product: CASSLAGLQETQYF.

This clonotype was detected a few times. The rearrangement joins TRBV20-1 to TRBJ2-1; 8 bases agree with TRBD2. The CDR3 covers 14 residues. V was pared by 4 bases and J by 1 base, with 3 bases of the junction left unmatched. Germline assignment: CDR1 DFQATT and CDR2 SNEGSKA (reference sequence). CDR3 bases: TGCAGTGCTACTACGGGGGGGTCCTACAATGAGCAGTTCTTC. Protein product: CSATTGGSYNEQFF.

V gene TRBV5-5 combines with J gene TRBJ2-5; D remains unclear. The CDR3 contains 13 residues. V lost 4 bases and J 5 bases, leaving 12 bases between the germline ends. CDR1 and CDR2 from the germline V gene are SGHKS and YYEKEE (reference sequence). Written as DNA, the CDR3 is TGTGCCAGCAGCCCCGCGGACCTGGAGACCCAGTACTTC. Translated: CASSPADLETQYF.

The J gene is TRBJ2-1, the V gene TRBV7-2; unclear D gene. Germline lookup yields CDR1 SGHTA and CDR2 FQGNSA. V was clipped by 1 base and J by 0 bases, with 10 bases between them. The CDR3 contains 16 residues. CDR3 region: CASSLDWVSSYNEQFF. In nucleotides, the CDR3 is TGTGCCAGCAGCTTAGATTGGGTCAGCTCCTACAATGAGCAGTTCTTC.

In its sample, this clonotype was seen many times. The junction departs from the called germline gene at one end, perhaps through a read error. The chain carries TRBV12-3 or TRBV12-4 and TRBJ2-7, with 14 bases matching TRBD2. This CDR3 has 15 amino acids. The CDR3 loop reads CASSLGTSGSYEQYF. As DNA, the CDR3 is TGTGCCAGCAGCTTAGGGACTAGCGGGAGCTACGAGCAGTACTTC.

As DNA, the CDR3 is TGTGCCAGCAGCTTAGTTGGTCTCTACAATGAGCAGTTCTTC. Amino acids: CASSLVGLYNEQFF. The chain combines TRBV7-9 with TRBJ2-1; no reliable D call. The germline V and J ends were trimmed by 1 base and 3 bases, with 7 bases remaining between them. The CDR3 has 14 amino acids. The germline V gene encodes CDR1 SEHNR and CDR2 FQNEAQ (reference sequence).

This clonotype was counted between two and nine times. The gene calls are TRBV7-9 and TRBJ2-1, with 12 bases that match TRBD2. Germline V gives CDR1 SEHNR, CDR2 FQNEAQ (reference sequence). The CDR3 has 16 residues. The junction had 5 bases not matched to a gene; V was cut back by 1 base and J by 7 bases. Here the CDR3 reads CASSLGLAGGNNEQFF. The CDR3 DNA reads TGTGCCAGCAGCTTAGGGCTAGCGGGAGGGAATAATGAGCAGTTCTTC.

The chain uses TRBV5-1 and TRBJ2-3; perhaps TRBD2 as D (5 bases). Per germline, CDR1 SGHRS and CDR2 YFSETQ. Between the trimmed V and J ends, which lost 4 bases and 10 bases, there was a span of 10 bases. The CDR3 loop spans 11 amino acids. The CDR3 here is CASSAGDPQYF. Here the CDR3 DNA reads TGCGCCAGCAGCGCGGGTGATCCGCAGTATTTT. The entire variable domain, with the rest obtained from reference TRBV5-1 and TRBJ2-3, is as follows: KAGVTQTPRYLIKTRGQQVTLSCSPISGHRSVSWYQQTPGQGLQFLFEYFSETQRNKGNFPGRFSGRQFSNSRSEMNVSTLELGDSALYLCASSAGDPQYFGPGTRLTVL.

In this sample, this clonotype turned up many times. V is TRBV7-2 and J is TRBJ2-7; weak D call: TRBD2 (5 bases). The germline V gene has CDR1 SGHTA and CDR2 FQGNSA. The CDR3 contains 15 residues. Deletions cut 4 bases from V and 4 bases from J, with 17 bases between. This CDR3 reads CASSSAGPAGYEQYF. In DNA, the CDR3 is TGTGCCAGCAGCTCTGCGGGTCCCGCGGGTTACGAGCAGTACTTC.

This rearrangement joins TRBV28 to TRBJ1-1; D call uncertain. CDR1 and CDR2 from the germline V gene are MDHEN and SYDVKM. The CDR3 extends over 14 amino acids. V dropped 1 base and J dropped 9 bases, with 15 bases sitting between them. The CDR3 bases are TGTGCCAGCAGTTTATCGGATCGGGTGCGGAAAGCTTTCTTT. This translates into CASSLSDRVRKAFF.

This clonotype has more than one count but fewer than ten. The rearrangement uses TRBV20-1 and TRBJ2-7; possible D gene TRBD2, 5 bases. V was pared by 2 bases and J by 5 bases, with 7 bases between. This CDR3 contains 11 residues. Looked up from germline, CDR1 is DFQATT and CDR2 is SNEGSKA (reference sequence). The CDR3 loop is CSARLADEQYF. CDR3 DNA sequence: TGCAGTGCTAGACTAGCAGACGAGCAGTACTTC.